One and the same sample provided the 11 T cell receptor beta chains below, sequenced in a study of blood T cell repertoires in COVID-19. Profiled with immunoSEQ multiplex PCR; TCRdb holds only in-frame clones, not every one. The sample holds some 130,000 clones, 85% to 90% seen once. Sequencing was carried out using peripheral blood. The receptors derive from a man between 60 and 75 years old with active or convalescent COVID-19.

This chain uses TRBV6-2 or TRBV6-3 with TRBJ2-3; 11 bases are shared with TRBD2. The germline V gene encodes CDR1 MNHEY and CDR2 SVGEGT. The V gene end was trimmed by 6 bases and the J gene end by 1 base; junction bases not matched to a gene: 12. The CDR3 contains 18 residues. The CDR3 nucleotides read TGTGCCAGCAGCCAAGGCCGCACTAGCGGGGGTCGCACAGATACGCAGTATTTT. Translating gives CASSQGRTSGGRTDTQYF.

This chain joins TRBV4-3 and TRBJ1-1; no definite D call. Trimming cost V 0 bases and J 3 bases, with 14 bases left between them. CDR3 size: 16 residues. The V gene's germline CDR1 is LGHNA and CDR2 YSLEER. Here the CDR3 reads CASSQDPTGMDTEAFF. The CDR3 region has the DNA TGCGCCAGCAGCCAAGATCCCACGGGGATGGACACTGAAGCTTTCTTT.

Notes on this clone: Other DNA sequences of this sample code for an identical CDR3. The chain recombines TRBV30 with TRBJ2-2; TRBD1 agrees at 9 bases. There are 13 residues in the CDR3. After removal of 2 bases from V and 6 bases from J, the junction contained 1 base not matched to a gene. Germline-derived CDR1 and CDR2 are GTSNPN and SVGIG (reference sequence). CDR3 sequence (DNA): TGTGCCTGGAGTAGACAGGGGGCCGGGGAGCTGTTTTTT. Translated, it gives CAWSRQGAGELFF.

The gene calls are TRBV7-7 and TRBJ2-2; D perhaps matches TRBD1 (5 bases). The CDR3 sequence is 13 residues long. Germline V gene lookup returns CDR1 SSHAT and CDR2 FNYEAQ (reference sequence). Between the trimmed V and J ends, which lost 5 bases and 3 bases, there was a span of 7 bases. Here the CDR3 reads CASSTQDTGELFF. For the CDR3, the DNA is TGTGCCAGCAGCACACAGGACACCGGGGAGCTGTTTTTT.

DNA for the CDR3: TGTGCCAGCAGCACGCAGCCGGGACAAGCTAATGAAAAACTGTTTTTT. Its protein product is CASSTQPGQANEKLFF. This rearrangement joins TRBV9 to TRBJ1-4; possibly TRBD1 for D (6 bases). V was pared by 4 bases and J by 3 bases, with 16 bases between. CDR3 length: 16 residues. CDR1 is SGDLS, CDR2 YYNGEE, per germline.

The chain links TRBV2 to TRBJ2-7, with a tentative D call TRBD1 (5 bases). The germline V and J ends were trimmed by 6 bases and 5 bases, with 8 bases remaining between them. Germline CDR1 is SNHLY and CDR2 is FYNNEI. The CDR3 is 11 residues long. The CDR3 nucleotides read TGTGCCAGCAGCAGGGCCGACGAGCAGTACTTC. This encodes CASSRADEQYF.

CDR3: CASSQDFSWQGLGYTF. Here the CDR3 DNA reads TGCGCCAGCAGCCAAGATTTCTCCTGGCAGGGGCTTGGCTACACCTTC. This chain connects TRBV4-3 to TRBJ1-2; possible D gene TRBD1, 6 bases. Germline V gene data show CDR1 as LGHNA and CDR2 as YSLEER. The CDR3 covers 16 residues. V dropped 0 bases and J dropped 7 bases, with 18 bases sitting between them.

The chain carries TRBV7-8 and TRBJ1-4; possibly TRBD1 for D (5 bases). The CDR3 sequence is 15 residues long. V lost 5 bases, J lost 6 bases, and 16 bases lay in between. Germline CDR1 and CDR2: SGHVS and FQNEAQ. The CDR3 reads CASSPQRGIHEKLFF. DNA for the CDR3: TGTGCCAGCAGCCCCCAACGGGGGATTCATGAAAAACTGTTTTTT. Together with reference TRBV7-8 and TRBJ1-4, the CDR3 gives the full variable domain: GAGVSQSPRYKVAKRGQDVALRCDPISGHVSLFWYQQALGQGPEFLTYFQNEAQLDKSGLPSDRFFAERPEGSVSTLKIQRTQQEDSAVYLCASSPQRGIHEKLFFGSGTQLSVL.

The gene calls are TRBV28 and TRBJ2-1; D gene unclear. The V gene lost 2 bases and the J gene lost 7 bases, with 6 bases spanning the gap. The CDR3 runs 12 residues. The V gene's germline CDR1 is MDHEN and CDR2 SYDVKM. The CDR3, as DNA: TGTGCCAGCAGTTTACTTTCGAATGAGCAGTTCTTC. This sequence encodes CASSLLSNEQFF.

The chain's CDR3 is CAWSAPRTSGRGEQYF. The CDR3, as DNA: TGTGCCTGGAGTGCCCCCAGGACTAGCGGGAGAGGCGAGCAGTACTTC. V usage is TRBV30 and J usage is TRBJ2-7; 13 nucleotides match TRBD2. The CDR3 is made up of 16 amino acids. Trimming removed 1 base from V and 6 bases from J; junction bases left unmatched: 9. Germline lookup yields CDR1 GTSNPN and CDR2 SVGIG (reference sequence).

The rearrangement uses TRBV11-2 and TRBJ1-1; D ambiguous. The germline gives CDR1 SGHAT, CDR2 FQNNGV. The CDR3 spans 13 residues. V was pared by 5 bases and J by 1 base, with 8 bases between. CDR3 region: CASSPLPNTEAFF. DNA of the CDR3: TGTGCCAGCAGCCCTCTACCGAACACTGAAGCTTTCTTT.